These 4 T cell receptor beta chains originate from one sample sequenced in a study of T-cell reconstitution after alpha-beta-depleted transplantation in children. Preparing the TCRbeta library involved the use of unique molecular identifiers. TCRdb re-called the PCR reads through MiXCR, storing one row per CDR3 protein. Of around 200,000 distinct CDR3 sequences in the sample, around 9.5% were seen once. The starting material was PBMCs from the stem cell graft donor, obtained from the stem cell graft. The receptors stem from a human donor who donated a stem cell graft to a child with acute lymphoblastic leukemia.

The chain combines TRBV10-3 with TRBJ1-2; possibly TRBD1 for D (6 bases). The germline gives CDR1 ENHRY, CDR2 SYGVKD. The V end was cut by 6 bases, the J end by 6 bases, with 17 bases between. The CDR3 extends over 14 amino acids. Written as DNA, the CDR3 is TGTGCCATCAGGCTCGCGGGGGCCCTGGATGGCTACACCTTC. Its protein product is CAIRLAGALDGYTF.

This clonotype was recorded at least ten times. This rearrangement joins TRBV10-3 to TRBJ1-1, with D unresolved. Per germline, CDR1 ENHRY and CDR2 SYGVKD. The V end lost 2 bases, the J end lost 1 base, and 5 bases lay between the germline ends. The length of the CDR3 is 13 residues. In DNA form, the CDR3 reads TGTGCCATCAGTGAGGAGGCGAACACTGAAGCTTTCTTT. It translates to CAISEEANTEAFF.

Ten or more counts support this clonotype. The rearrangement links TRBV6-1 to TRBJ2-7; 8 nucleotides agree with TRBD1. Per the germline V gene, CDR1 is MNHNS and CDR2 is SASEGT. V shed 7 bases and J 3 bases; nucleotides not matched to a gene: 11. The CDR3 loop spans 15 amino acids. This CDR3 is CASKPGGDPFYEQYF. CDR3 bases: TGTGCCAGCAAACCAGGGGGCGACCCTTTCTACGAGCAGTACTTC.

The chain couples TRBV19 to TRBJ1-1; D unresolved. Germline CDR1 and CDR2: LNHDA and SQIVND (reference sequence). CDR3 length: 12 residues. V was trimmed by 6 bases and J by 1 base, leaving 6 bases between them. Here the CDR3 reads CASRRPNTEAFF. DNA for the CDR3: TGTGCCAGTAGACGACCGAACACTGAAGCTTTCTTT.